This record concerns one TCR beta chain sequence. This sample is part of a study of blood T cell repertoires in COVID-19. Study context: COVID-19 samples collected from the United States, Italy and Spain covered acute and convalescent phases. PBMCs, B-cell-depleted T cells, or T cells provided the cDNA or gDNA that made up the material.

Original processing notes: For nucleated cells, counts were estimated from reference gene primer amplification. The assay was immunoSEQ multiplex PCR, and TCRdb's table has in-frame clones only and misses some. V, J and clone size were drawn from that table, and D and trimming were deduced from the DNA. The sample yields about 160,000 clones, roughly 90% seen once. In germline, CDR1 is GTSNPN, CDR2 SVGIG (reference sequence). The CDR3 contains 14 residues. J gave up 5 bases and V 0 bases, and 4 bases lay outside the gene matches. The chain joins TRBV30 to TRBJ2-7, with 10 bases fitting TRBD1. The clonotype originates from a woman aged 55-69 years who had recovered from COVID-19. What was sequenced was peripheral blood. CDR3 sequence (DNA): TGTGCCTGGAGTGTACGACAGGGGGCCCACGAGCAGTACTTC. Its translation: CAWSVRQGAHEQYF.